This TCR beta chain is drawn from a study of blood T cell repertoires in COVID-19. Study at large: PBMCs, B-cell-depleted T cells, or T cells were the source of the cDNA or gDNA that made up the material.

CDR1 and CDR2 (germline): SNHLY, FYNNEI. The CDR3 contains 15 residues. The V gene end was trimmed by 6 bases and the J gene end by 4 bases; junction bases not matched to a gene: 8. The method was immunoSEQ multiplex PCR; TCRdb's version includes in-frame clones alone and lacks a portion of them. The profile shows approximately 300,000 clones, more than 75% of them singletons. The chain carries TRBV2 and TRBJ2-1, with TRBD1 identical over 8 bases. This sequence was found in a woman under 30 who had recovered from COVID-19. Sequencing input: PBMCs or T cells enriched from blood (not recorded which). The CDR3 reads CASRGVRGRYNEQFF. CDR3 sequence (DNA): TGTGCCAGCAGGGGAGTCAGGGGGCGGTACAATGAGCAGTTCTTC. Full variable domain (missing parts from reference TRBV2 and TRBJ2-1): EPEVTQTPSHQVTQMGQEVILRCVPISNHLYFYWYRQILGQKVEFLVSFYNNEISEKSEIFDDQFSVERPDGSNFTLKIRSTKLEDSAMYFCASRGVRGRYNEQFFGPGTRLTVL.